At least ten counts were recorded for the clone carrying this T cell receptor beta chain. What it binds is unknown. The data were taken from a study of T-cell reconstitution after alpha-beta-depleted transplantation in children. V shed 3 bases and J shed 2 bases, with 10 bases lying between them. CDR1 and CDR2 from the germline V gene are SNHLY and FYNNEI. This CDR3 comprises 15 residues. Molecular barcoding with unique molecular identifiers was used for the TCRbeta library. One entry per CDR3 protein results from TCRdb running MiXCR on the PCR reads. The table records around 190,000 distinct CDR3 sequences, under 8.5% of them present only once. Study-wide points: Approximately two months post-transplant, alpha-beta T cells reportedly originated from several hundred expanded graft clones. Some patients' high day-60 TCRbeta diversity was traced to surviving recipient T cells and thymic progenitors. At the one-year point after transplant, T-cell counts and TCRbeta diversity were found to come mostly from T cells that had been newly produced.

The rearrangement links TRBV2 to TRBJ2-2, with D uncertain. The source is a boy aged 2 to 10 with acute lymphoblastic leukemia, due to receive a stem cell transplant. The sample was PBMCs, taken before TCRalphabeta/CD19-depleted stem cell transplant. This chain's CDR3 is CASSEFQANTGELFF. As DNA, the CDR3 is TGTGCCAGCAGTGAGTTTCAGGCCAACACCGGGGAGCTGTTTTTT. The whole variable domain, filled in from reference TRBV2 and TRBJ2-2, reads EPEVTQTPSHQVTQMGQEVILRCVPISNHLYFYWYRQILGQKVEFLVSFYNNEISEKSEIFDDQFSVERPDGSNFTLKIRSTKLEDSAMYFCASSEFQANTGELFFGEGSRLTVL.